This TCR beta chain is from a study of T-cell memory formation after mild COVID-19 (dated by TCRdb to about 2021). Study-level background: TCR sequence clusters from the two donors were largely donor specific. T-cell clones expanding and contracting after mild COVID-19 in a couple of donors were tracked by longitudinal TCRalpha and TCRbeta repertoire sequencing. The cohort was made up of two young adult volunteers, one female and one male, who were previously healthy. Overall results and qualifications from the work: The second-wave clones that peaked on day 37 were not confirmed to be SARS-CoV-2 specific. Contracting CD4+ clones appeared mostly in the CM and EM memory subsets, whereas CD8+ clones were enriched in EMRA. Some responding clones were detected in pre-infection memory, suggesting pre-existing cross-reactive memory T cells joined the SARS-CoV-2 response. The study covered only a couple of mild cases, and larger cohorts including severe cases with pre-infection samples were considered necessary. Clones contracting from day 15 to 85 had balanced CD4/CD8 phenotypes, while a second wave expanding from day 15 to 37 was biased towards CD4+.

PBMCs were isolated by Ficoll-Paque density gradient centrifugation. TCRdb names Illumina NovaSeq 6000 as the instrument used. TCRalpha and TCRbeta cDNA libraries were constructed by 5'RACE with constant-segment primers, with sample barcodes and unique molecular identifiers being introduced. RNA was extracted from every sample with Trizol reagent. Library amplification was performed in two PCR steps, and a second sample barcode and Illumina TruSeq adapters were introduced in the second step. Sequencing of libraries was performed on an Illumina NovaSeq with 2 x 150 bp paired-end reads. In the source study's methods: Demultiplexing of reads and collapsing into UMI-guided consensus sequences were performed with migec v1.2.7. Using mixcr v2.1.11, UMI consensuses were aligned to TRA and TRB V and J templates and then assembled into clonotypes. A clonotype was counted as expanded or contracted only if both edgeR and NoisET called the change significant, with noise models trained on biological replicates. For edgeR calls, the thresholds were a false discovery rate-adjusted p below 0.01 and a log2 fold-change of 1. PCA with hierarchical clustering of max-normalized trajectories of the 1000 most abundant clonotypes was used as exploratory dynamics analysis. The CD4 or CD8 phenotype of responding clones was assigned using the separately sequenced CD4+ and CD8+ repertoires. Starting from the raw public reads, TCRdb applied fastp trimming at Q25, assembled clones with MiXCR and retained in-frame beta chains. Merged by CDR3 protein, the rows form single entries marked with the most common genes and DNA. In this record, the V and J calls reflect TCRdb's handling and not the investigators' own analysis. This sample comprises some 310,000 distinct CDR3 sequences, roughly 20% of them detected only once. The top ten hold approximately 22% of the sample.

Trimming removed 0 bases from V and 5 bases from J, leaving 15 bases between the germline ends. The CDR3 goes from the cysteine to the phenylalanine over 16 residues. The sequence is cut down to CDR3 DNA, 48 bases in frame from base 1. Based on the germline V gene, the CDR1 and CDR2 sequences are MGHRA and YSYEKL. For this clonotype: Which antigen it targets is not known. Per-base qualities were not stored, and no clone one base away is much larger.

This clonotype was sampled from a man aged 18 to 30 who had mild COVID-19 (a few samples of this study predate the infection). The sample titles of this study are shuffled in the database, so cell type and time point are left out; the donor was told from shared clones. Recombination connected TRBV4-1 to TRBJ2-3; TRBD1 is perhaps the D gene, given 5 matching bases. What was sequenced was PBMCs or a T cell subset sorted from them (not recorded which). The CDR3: CASSQEAGPNVDTQYF. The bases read TGCGCCAGCAGCCAAGAGGCAGGGCCTAATGTAGATACGCAGTATTTT.